Each of the 8 T cell receptor beta chains below was sequenced from the same sample in a study of identical twins. One entry per CDR3 protein, called by TCRdb with MiXCR from the 5' RACE reads. The sample holds 640,000 or so distinct CDR3 sequences, less than 7% seen once. The sample comprised naive T cells sorted from blood. The receptors were sampled from a man between 18 and 29 years old in good health.

This chain connects TRBV20-1 to TRBJ2-4; a weak D match, TRBD1 (7 bases). V was pared by 2 bases and J by 3 bases, with 8 bases between. Per the germline V gene, CDR1 is DFQATT and CDR2 is SNEGSKA (reference sequence). CDR3 length: 13 residues. The DNA of the CDR3 is TGCAGTGCTAGACAGGGGGGCAAAAACATTCAGTACTTC. Translated, it gives CSARQGGKNIQYF.

This clonotype was found many times. The chain recombines TRBV5-1 with TRBJ1-1; D remains unclear. With 2 bases removed from V and 1 base from J, the gap between germline ends came to 9 bases. Germline assignment: CDR1 SGHRS and CDR2 YFSETQ. CDR3 length equals 14 residues. In DNA form, the CDR3 reads TGCGCCAGCAGCTTAACCTTAGCGAACACTGAAGCTTTCTTT. Encoded protein: CASSLTLANTEAFF.

This clonotype appeared many times. The chain uses TRBV29-1 and TRBJ2-2; D is possibly TRBD1 or TRBD2 (5 bases each). In germline, CDR1 is SQVTM, CDR2 ANQGSEA. Trimming took 7 bases from V and 3 from J, leaving 18 bases between them. The CDR3 contains 15 residues. The CDR3 DNA follows: TGCAGCGGAGGGGTTGGGGCAGGTTACACCGGGGAGCTGTTTTTT. The encoded protein is CSGGVGAGYTGELFF.

CDR3 sequence (DNA): TGTGCCTGGAGTGGGGACAGGCGCCCCGGGGAGCTGTTTTTT. Encoded protein: CAWSGDRRPGELFF. The rearrangement links TRBV30 to TRBJ2-2, with TRBD1 matching over 8 bases. Unmatched junction bases numbered 4, after V lost 1 base and J lost 6 bases. Germline loops: CDR1 GTSNPN, CDR2 SVGIG (reference sequence). CDR3 length: 14 residues.

The table lists this clonotype with many counts. This chain connects TRBV11-2 to TRBJ2-1; TRBD2 matches 10 bases. The CDR3 spans 16 residues. V lost 5 bases and J lost 4; bases outside the gene matches: 8. CDR1 and CDR2 from the germline V gene are SGHAT and FQNNGV. Written as DNA, the CDR3 is TGTGCCAGCAGCCATCGGACTAGCGGATATTACAATGAGCAGTTCTTC. Its protein is CASSHRTSGYYNEQFF.

This chain uses TRBV6-1 with TRBJ2-5; either TRBD1 or TRBD2 may fit D (5 bases each). The CDR3 covers 16 residues. Germline CDR1 is MNHNS and CDR2 is SASEGT. The ends were cut back, 5 bases at V and 5 bases at J, with 21 bases in the middle. The CDR3 protein is CASSRTWENWGETQYF. In nucleotides, the CDR3 is TGTGCCAGCAGTCGGACCTGGGAAAATTGGGGGGAGACCCAGTACTTC.

This clonotype was seen at least ten times. The rearrangement joins TRBV29-1 to TRBJ2-3; D remains ambiguous. The CDR3 contains 11 residues. The ends were cut back, 3 bases at V and 7 bases at J, with 8 bases in the middle. The germline V gene has CDR1 SQVTM and CDR2 ANQGSEA. The CDR3 region is CSVERENTQYF. CDR3 coding DNA: TGCAGCGTTGAGCGAGAGAATACGCAGTATTTT.

This clonotype was recorded at least ten times. The V and J genes are TRBV20-1 and TRBJ2-7, with TRBD2 as a possible D gene (6 bases). The ends were cut back, 0 bases at V and 3 bases at J, with 12 bases in the middle. This CDR3 comprises 14 residues. The germline V gene encodes CDR1 DFQATT and CDR2 SNEGSKA (reference sequence). The CDR3, as DNA: TGCAGTGCTAGAGACCTGTCTAGCGACTACGAGCAGTACTTC. Amino acid sequence: CSARDLSSDYEQYF.